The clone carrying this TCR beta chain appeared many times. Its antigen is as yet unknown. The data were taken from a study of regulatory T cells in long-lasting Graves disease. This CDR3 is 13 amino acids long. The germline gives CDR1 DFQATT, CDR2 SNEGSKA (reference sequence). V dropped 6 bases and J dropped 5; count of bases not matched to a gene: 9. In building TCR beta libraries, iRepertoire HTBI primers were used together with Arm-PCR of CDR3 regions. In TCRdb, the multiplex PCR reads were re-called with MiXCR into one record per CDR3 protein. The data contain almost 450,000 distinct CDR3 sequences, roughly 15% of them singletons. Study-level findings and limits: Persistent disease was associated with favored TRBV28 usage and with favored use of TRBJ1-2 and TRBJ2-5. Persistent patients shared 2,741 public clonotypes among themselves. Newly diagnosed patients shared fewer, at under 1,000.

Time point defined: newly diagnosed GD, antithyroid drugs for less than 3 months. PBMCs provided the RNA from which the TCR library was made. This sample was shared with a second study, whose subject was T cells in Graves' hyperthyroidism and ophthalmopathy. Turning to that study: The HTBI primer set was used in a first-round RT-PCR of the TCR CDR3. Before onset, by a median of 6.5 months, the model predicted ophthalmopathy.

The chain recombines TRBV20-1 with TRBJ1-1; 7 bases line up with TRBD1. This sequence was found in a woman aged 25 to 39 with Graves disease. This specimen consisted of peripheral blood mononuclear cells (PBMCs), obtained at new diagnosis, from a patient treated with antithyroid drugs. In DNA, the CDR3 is TGCAGTGCCAGCAGGGGGGCGAAGACTGAAGCTTTCTTT. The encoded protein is CSASRGAKTEAFF.